The present T cell receptor beta chain was sequenced within a study of cytomegalovirus exposure and HLA in healthy donors (TCRdb year 2017). Context from the whole study: According to an earlier analysis of a few hundred of the donors, about 180 million T cells yielded over 100 million unique TCR beta sequences and about 280 Gb of sequence data. Genome-wide SNP genotypes for about 65% of the 666 donors were used in a later genetic analysis, which treated that subset as a discovery cohort. The study used immunosequencing to profile the T cell repertoires of 666 subjects and linked those repertoires to cytomegalovirus serostatus. Donor age, sex, ethnicity and CMV serostatus were compiled together with the repertoire data. To study patterns of TCR occurrence, a later analysis re-analyzed previously published TCR beta repertoires from 666 donors and added high-resolution HLA genotyping. Of the roughly 410 genotyped donors, 65% to 90% were placed in the genetic ancestry cluster associated with self-reported Caucasian donors. The later analysis used no new phenotypic data to find candidate immune exposures, relying instead on TCR beta sequences and their occurrence across donors. About 300 gigabases of sequencing data and 70 million to 100 million unique TCR sequences were included in an early release covering roughly 700 HLA-typed donors. Every repertoire in the discovery cohort had been generated on one and the same sequencing platform. The study combined high-throughput TCR immunosequencing, statistical association of individual TCRs with disease status, and machine learning to predict cytomegalovirus infection status. The aim of the study was to test whether cataloging public T cell receptors could identify signatures of past pathogen exposure. The number of donors typed differed by locus, with roughly 629-640 for A, B, C, DRB1 and DQB1, roughly 520 for DQA1, approximately 570 for DPA1, and some 440 for DPB1. Among 300 to 500 genotyped donors of the cohort, an average of approximately 220,000 unique TCR beta nucleotide sequences was sequenced per donor, of which about 19% were non-productive. To decide whether each TCR beta V gene segment behaved as functional or pseudogenic, an earlier analysis of 587 of the donors relied on high-throughput TCR beta sequencing. A handful of DR-DQ haplotypes were handled as single units for association and clustering because linkage in the cohort was strong. Both class I and class II loci were covered by HLA typing, at four-digit resolution. In addition to the first cohort of approximately 650 subjects, a separate validation cohort of 100 to 150 different subjects was used. Results and caveats for the whole study, not just this receptor: Linkage disequilibrium might explain the correlated functional status among segregating V segments, but an unknown experimental factor could not be excluded. The cohort was sequenced for TCR beta chains only, and without alpha or paired-chain data the features that could be detected were limited. Because the 87-base-pair reads could not distinguish some IMGT-functional V segments, including TRBV6-2 and TRBV6-3, those segments were excluded. HLA typing was unavailable for some donors at each locus, so association tests used only the typed subset. An earlier analysis of approximately 530 of the donors showed that most TCR beta V segments appeared in productive rearrangements either about 87% or about 30% of the time, which broadly matched IMGT annotations. Immune exposure information for the cohort was limited to CMV serostatus. According to a later analysis, parvovirus B19, influenza, CMV and Epstein-Barr virus appeared linked to several top co-occurrence clusters. A few of the identified cytomegalovirus-associated TCR beta chains were confirmed in vitro to be specific for cytomegalovirus antigens. The study gave a list of about 160 TCR beta chains associated with cytomegalovirus. While some public TCRs were present in many individuals, most TCR sequences turned up only very rarely across donors. A later genetic analysis reported fewer N-insertions in productive TCRs among donors in an Asian-associated ancestry cluster than the approximately 700-donor mean. Cytomegalovirus status was reported to be diagnosed by the classifier with high specificity and sensitivity in both the original and validation cohorts. In a later analysis, the rate of TCR association differed among HLA loci, with DRB1 alleles having the most associated TCRs and HLA-C alleles having the fewest. The authors suggested that the approach could potentially be extended to other disease states and immunological phenotypes. When HLA alleles, especially DR and DQ, strongly co-occurred, attributing TCR associations to individual alleles was difficult. Roughly uniform sequencing depth across donors was assumed in presence/absence analyses, although this assumption may not hold. An association between a missense DCLRE1C variant and V-gene and J-gene trimming of TCR beta chains was found in a later genetic analysis and replicated in an independent cohort. Compared with equally common non-associated chains, HLA-associated TCR beta chains in a later analysis were more clonally expanded and had lower generation probabilities. Because counts were too low, about 15 rarely observed V segments, including chromosome 9 orphons, were left out of the earlier analysis of 587 of the donors. Most CMV-associated TCR beta chains appeared to be HLA-restricted in a later analysis, and the HLA associations seemed to be driven largely by CMV exposure. In a later analysis, 15,000 to 20,000 TCR beta sequences were associated with specific HLA alleles at a false discovery rate of 0.05. A group of highly shared sequence variants was considered likely to be a technical artifact of the sequencing pipeline. A further reported finding was that TCR beta sequences accurately predicted the HLA-A and HLA-B alleles for most subjects in the first cohort.

The cohort consisted of 670 or so healthy bone marrow donors. At the time of sampling, all cohort members were nominally healthy, though unrecorded immune exposures were likely present. The donor was CMV seronegative and belonged to the group of over 300 seronegative cohort members. Every donor gave a peripheral blood sample, and the peripheral blood mononuclear cells from that sample were used for TCR beta sequencing. Genomic DNA was extracted from the blood cell samples with the Qiagen DNeasy Blood Extraction Kit. Library generation was performed with the immunoSEQ multiplex PCR assay. A mixture of 60 forward primers for TCR Vbeta segments and 13 reverse primers for TCR Jbeta segments was used in the multiplex PCR. Amplification of the CDR3 region of rearranged TCR beta genes was performed with a multiplex PCR assay on genomic DNA. The amplified TCR beta libraries were sequenced on the Illumina HiSeq System as 87-base-pair reads. Per the source publication's procedure: In a later analysis, tens of millions of unique TCR beta chains were counted across the 500 to 850 repertoires, and roughly 10 million of these chains were shared by at least two donors. Raw reads were error-corrected and collapsed into unique sequences with a nearest-neighbor algorithm that merged closely related sequences to remove PCR and sequencing errors. V, D and J gene segments were assigned by aligning CDR3 sequences to IMGT reference sequences. For a sequence to be retained, at least a six-nucleotide match to both a V gene segment and a J gene segment was required. Rearrangements were classified as productive when the CDR3 lacked stop codons and remained in frame with V and J, and all other rearrangements were classified as non-productive. Following IMGT convention, CDR3 was defined as the stretch from the second conserved V-encoded cysteine to the conserved J-encoded phenylalanine. The earlier analysis of 587 of the donors excluded sequences that lacked an unambiguous match to a single V gene segment. An earlier analysis of a few hundred of the donors classified V segments as functional when productive rearrangements were above 56.7% and as segregating when the standard deviation between donors was above 5%. A statistical classification framework was developed to diagnose cytomegalovirus status using the catalog of TCR beta chain sequences. In a later analysis, V and J genes were assigned by comparing TCR nucleotide sequences against IMGT/GENE-DB human TR gene sequences. Using the TCRdist pipeline, a later analysis assigned CDR3 sequences along with most-parsimonious VDJ recombination scenarios. In a later analysis, every TCR beta chain was defined by the combination of its CDR3 amino acid sequence and its V-gene family, and reads without a unique V-gene family were dropped. As a way to deal with suspected cross-contamination and a sequencing artifact, a later analysis dropped nearly 600 nucleotide sequences that were highly shared and had low generation probability. In a later analysis, a clonal expansion index was calculated for each public chain from normalized within-repertoire ranks of inferred template counts. A later analysis computed generation probabilities with a VDJ recombination model fitted to out-of-frame rearrangements, and checked the results against IGoR. In a later analysis, hypergeometric tests were used to score TCR-TCR, TCR-HLA and TCR-CMV co-occurrence, with a repertoire-size bias correction applied to TCR pairs. A later analysis estimated false discovery rates by permuting HLA or CMV assignments 20 times. In a later analysis, co-occurring TCRs were grouped with DBSCAN, and TCRdist sequence similarity was added when clustering was performed within HLA-allele-positive subsets. Co-occurrence clustering excluded repertoires with fewer than 30,000 or more than 120,000 public chains, plus five with anomalous nucleotide sharing. The immuneACCESS repertoire file appears here via TCRdb, limited to in-frame rearrangements. These files lack a portion of the clones; in checked studies, under half of the deficit traces to unresolved V genes, and the cause of the others is not known. V and J calls and clone size are copied from that table; D and trimming were computed from the DNA. The sample table contains some 92,000 clones; only one count was recorded for 70% to 85% of them. 2.5% to 3% of the sample is held by the ten biggest clonotypes.

This clone appeared a few times. What antigen it recognizes has not been identified. No much larger clone exists at a distance of one base, and base qualities are not known. Based on the germline V gene (reference sequence), the CDR1 and CDR2 sequences are PRHDT and FYEKMQ. Including cysteine and phenylalanine, the CDR3 has 17 amino acids. The DNA shown is the 51-base CDR3, in frame from base 1. Here V drops 5 bases and J drops 0 bases, and the junction holds 5 bases not matched to any gene. This TCR derives from a man in his thirties or forties in good health and CMV-seronegative. The rearranged chain carries TRBV13 and TRBJ2-6; TRBD1 agrees with 9 junctional bases. The specimen sequenced was PBMCs. The sequenced DNA is TGTGCCAGCAGCCCGGGGACAGGGCGCTCTGGGGCCAACGTCCTGACTTTC. Its protein is CASSPGTGRSGANVLTF.